The clone carrying this T cell receptor beta chain was recorded many times. Its cognate antigen is unknown. This library used roughly 400 ng RNA and molecular barcoded adaptors spanning alpha/delta and beta/gamma chains. TCRdb re-derived calls from the reads in MiXCR, one entry per CDR3 protein. The sample consists of more than 30,000 distinct CDR3 sequences, 14% of them appearing once. The sample belongs to a study of read filtering for tumor transcriptome and immune sequencing. Study overall: Patients were some 16 male and some 15 female, mean age around 66 years, range roughly 47 to 80. Per sample, TCR-region reads ranged about 3.5 to 11 million by IR-seq, 85 to 1273 by RNA-seq. Broader study findings: Correlation between methods rose after single-read clonotypes were removed.

Every patient had bone marrow sampled while the disease was active. The clonotype comes from a donor aged 40 or older with multiple myeloma. The sample consisted of a population of CD138-negative cells sorted from bone marrow.

The CDR3 protein is CASSYSWGGGNTEAFF. CDR3 DNA: TGTGCCAGCAGTTACTCGTGGGGGGGCGGAAACACTGAAGCTTTCTTT. This chain uses TRBV6-5 with TRBJ1-1; possibly TRBD1 for D (6 bases). This CDR3 contains 16 residues. The V gene lost 0 bases and the J gene lost 2 bases, with 13 bases spanning the gap. Germline CDR1 is MNHEY and CDR2 is SVGAGI.